The 6 T cell receptor beta chains reported below all come from one sample, sequenced in a study of cytomegalovirus exposure and HLA in healthy donors. The PCR made use of 60 Vbeta and 13 Jbeta primers. Sequencing used immunoSEQ multiplex PCR; TCRdb keeps in-frame clones, though not all of them. The sample has about 93,000 clones, 65% to 85% seen once. Sequences were obtained from PBMCs. The source is a man aged 45-60 years in good health and CMV-seronegative.

The chain has TRBV5-5 and TRBJ1-5; 12 positions agree with TRBD1. V lost 4 bases to trimming and J lost 1 base; unmatched junction nucleotides: 9. The CDR3 is 18 residues long. Per germline, CDR1 SGHKS and CDR2 YYEKEE (reference sequence). The CDR3 sequence is CASSLWGQGASSNQPQHF. In nucleotides, the CDR3 is TGTGCCAGCAGCCTATGGGGACAGGGGGCGTCGAGCAATCAGCCCCAGCATTTT.

V gene TRBV10-3 combines with J gene TRBJ1-6; no clear D. The length of the CDR3 is 14 residues. The V gene's germline CDR1 is ENHRY and CDR2 SYGVKD. Trimming stripped 4 bases from V and 7 bases from J, with 11 bases between. The CDR3 loop is CAISVSRINSPLHF. Here the CDR3 DNA reads TGTGCCATCAGTGTTAGTCGTATAAATTCACCCCTCCACTTT.

The chain employs TRBV30 and TRBJ1-1; D is perhaps TRBD1 (6 bases). V was trimmed by 4 bases and J by 6 bases, leaving 15 bases between them. Looked up from germline, CDR1 is GTSNPN and CDR2 is SVGIG (reference sequence). The CDR3 totals 13 residues. In DNA, the CDR3 is TGTGCCTGGAACAGGGCTCGGGTAGCTGAAGCTTTCTTT. This codes for CAWNRARVAEAFF.

The J gene is TRBJ2-1, the V gene TRBV7-2; 7 bases agree with TRBD2. With 3 bases clipped from V and 8 bases from J, the junction kept 7 bases outside the gene matches. Germline V CDR1 and CDR2: SGHTA, FQGNSA. The CDR3 sequence is 14 residues long. The DNA of the CDR3 is TGTGCCAGCAGCTTGGCGGGAGCCTCGGATGAGCAGTTCTTC. Protein product: CASSLAGASDEQFF.

This clone was counted a single time. This chain connects TRBV7-9 to TRBJ2-7; D is unresolved. V was pared by 2 bases and J by 2 bases, with 13 bases between. CDR3 length: 15 amino acids. CDR1 and CDR2 (germline): SEHNR, FQNEAQ (reference sequence). The CDR3 DNA follows: TGTGCCAGCAGCTTATTAGGCGGCAGTCCCTACGAGCAGTACTTC. As protein: CASSLLGGSPYEQYF.

This clone was found a few times. V usage is TRBV6-5 and J usage is TRBJ1-1; no firm D call. V lost 4 bases and J 0 bases, leaving 6 bases between the germline ends. CDR1 MNHEY and CDR2 SVGAGI come from the germline V gene. CDR3 size: 13 residues. DNA for the CDR3: TGTGCCAGCAGTTTTACAATGAACACTGAAGCTTTCTTT. Encoded protein: CASSFTMNTEAFF.